This TCR beta chain was recovered during a study of T-cell reconstitution after alpha-beta-depleted transplantation in children. Germline lookup yields CDR1 KGHSH and CDR2 LQKENI. This CDR3 contains 15 residues. The V gene end was trimmed by 3 bases and the J gene end by 3 bases; junction bases not matched to a gene: 4. A few counts support this clonotype. Its matching antigen is unknown. For TCRbeta, the library was prepared with unique molecular identifiers. MiXCR was run by TCRdb on the PCR reads, yielding one entry per CDR3 protein. Of hundreds of thousands of distinct CDR3 sequences listed, approximately 13% are singletons. Findings of the study overall: Where alpha-beta T cells came from about two months after transplant was reportedly several hundred expanded graft clones. The high TCRbeta diversity at day 60 in some patients came from surviving recipient T cells and thymic progenitors. At one year after transplant, newly produced T cells mostly accounted for T-cell counts and diversity.

This sample comprised PBMCs, mostly from graft donor cells, obtained 360 days after TCRalphabeta/CD19-depleted stem cell transplant. This clonotype originated in a male patient under 18 who had a stem cell transplant for acute myeloid leukemia, so the T cells may come from the graft donor. This chain connects TRBV18 to TRBJ2-2; 7 bases are shared with TRBD1. This chain's CDR3 is CASSPLQGDTGELFF. The CDR3 coding sequence is TGTGCCAGCTCACCGCTCCAGGGGGACACCGGGGAGCTGTTTTTT.